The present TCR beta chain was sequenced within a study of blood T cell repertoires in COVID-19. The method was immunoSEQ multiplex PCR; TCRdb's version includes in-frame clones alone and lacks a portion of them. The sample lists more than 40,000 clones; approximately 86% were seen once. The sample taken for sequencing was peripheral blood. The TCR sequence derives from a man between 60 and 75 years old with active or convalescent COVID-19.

Here the CDR3 reads CASSHQGVQNIQYF. The CDR3 DNA follows: TGTGCCAGCAGCCACCAAGGAGTCCAAAACATTCAGTACTTC. V gene TRBV3-1 (or the pseudogene TRBV3-2) combines with J gene TRBJ2-4; D call uncertain. Trimming removed 3 bases at V and 5 bases at J, with 11 bases between. The CDR3 has 14 residues. CDR1 is LGHDT and CDR2 is YNNKEL in the germline V gene (reference sequence).